This passage covers 26 T cell receptor beta chains from one sample sequenced in a study of T cells after yellow fever vaccination. Each CDR3 protein is one row after TCRdb ran MiXCR on the 5' RACE reads. The sample yields a few hundred thousand distinct CDR3 sequences, more than 6.5% seen once. This sample comprised CD4+ T cells sorted from PBMCs, obtained on the day of the yellow fever booster vaccination. The receptors were sampled from a man aged 25-45 years who received the YFV17D yellow fever vaccine.

This clonotype was detected ten times or more. This rearrangement joins TRBV7-6 to TRBJ2-1; the D call may be TRBD1 or TRBD2 (5 bases each). The CDR3 is made up of 16 amino acids. Trimming stripped 1 base from V and 6 bases from J, with 16 bases between. Germline-derived CDR1 and CDR2 are SGHVS and FNYEAQ. CDR3 amino acids: CASSLDGGNQLNEQFF. In nucleotides, the CDR3 is TGTGCCAGCAGCTTAGATGGGGGAAACCAACTCAATGAGCAGTTCTTC. The full variable domain, rest sourced from reference TRBV7-6 and TRBJ2-1, is GAGVSQSPRYKVTKRGQDVALRCDPISGHVSLYWYRQALGQGPEFLTYFNYEAQQDKSGLPNDRFSAERPEGSISTLTIQRTEQRDSAMYRCASSLDGGNQLNEQFFGPGTRLTVL.

A single count supports this clonotype. The rearrangement joins TRBV6-5 to TRBJ2-1; D is uncertain. Germline V gene sequence: CDR1 MNHEY, CDR2 SVGAGI. The CDR3 spans 12 residues. V was cut by 4 bases and J by 10 bases, with 11 bases left in between. The CDR3 DNA sequence: TGTGCCAGCAGTTCCCCCCAAGGGGAGCAGTTCTTC. Protein: CASSSPQGEQFF.

The sample holds a few counts of this clonotype. The V and J genes are TRBV4-3 and TRBJ2-2; D tentatively reads TRBD1 or TRBD2 (5 bases each). V was trimmed by 4 bases and J by 5 bases, leaving 17 bases between them. CDR1 LGHNA and CDR2 YSLEER come from the germline V gene. This CDR3 spans 16 amino acids. The CDR3 spells CASSRVTGTRTGELFF. DNA for the CDR3: TGCGCCAGCAGCCGCGTGACCGGGACGAGGACCGGGGAGCTGTTTTTT.

The sample holds a few counts of this clonotype. The genes are TRBV11-2 and TRBJ2-1; D not resolved. Germline V lookup: CDR1 SGHAT, CDR2 FQNNGV. V was clipped by 1 base and J by 2 bases, with 6 bases between them. The CDR3 is 14 residues long. The CDR3 loop is CASSLGSAYNEQFF. The CDR3 DNA reads as TGTGCCAGCAGCTTAGGGTCGGCCTACAATGAGCAGTTCTTC.

There are many counts of this clonotype. The CDR3 DNA is TGCAGTGCTATTCGCCAAGAGACCCAGTACTTC. Residues: CSAIRQETQYF. The V gene is TRBV20-1, the J gene TRBJ2-5; D gene uncertain. From germline, CDR1 is DFQATT and CDR2 SNEGSKA (reference sequence). Trimming left V 4 bases short and J 1 base short, with 4 bases between. The CDR3 extends over 11 amino acids.

This clonotype was found a few times. The J gene is TRBJ2-1, the V gene TRBV5-1, with TRBD1 matching over 7 bases. Germline V gives CDR1 SGHRS, CDR2 YFSETQ. V dropped 2 bases and J dropped 4; count of bases not matched to a gene: 3. The CDR3 spans 14 residues. The CDR3 DNA sequence: TGCGCCAGCAGCTTACAGACAGGGTACAATGAGCAGTTCTTC. This encodes CASSLQTGYNEQFF.

This clonotype was seen only a few times. The chain employs TRBV20-1 and TRBJ2-7; D remains unclear. CDR3 length: 10 amino acids. Germline V gene lookup returns CDR1 DFQATT and CDR2 SNEGSKA (reference sequence). The CDR3 bases are TGCACCCCTAGGGTTTACGAGCAGTACTTC. It is translated as CTPRVYEQYF.

This clonotype was observed a few times. The CDR3 coding sequence is TGTGCCAGCAGCCAGACAGGGGACGGTGGCTACACCTTC. Its translation is CASSQTGDGGYTF. V and J are TRBV6-6 and TRBJ1-2; 8 nucleotides line up with TRBD1. CDR3 length: 13 residues. V lost 6 bases and J lost 7; bases outside the gene matches: 7. CDR1 and CDR2 (germline): MNHNY, SVGAGI (reference sequence).

This clonotype has a count of ten or more. This chain links TRBV15 with TRBJ2-4, with 8 bases that match TRBD2. The CDR3 consists of 20 residues. Germline-derived CDR1 and CDR2 are LNHNV and YYDKDF (reference sequence). The V gene end was trimmed by 3 bases and the J gene end by 0 bases; junction bases not matched to a gene: 16. In DNA form, the CDR3 reads TGTGCCACCAGCAGGGCCCTACTAGCGGCCCCCCCTGTAGCCAAAAACATTCAGTACTTC. As protein: CATSRALLAAPPVAKNIQYF.

This clonotype was counted a few times. The chain recombines TRBV20-1 with TRBJ1-6; TRBD1 is a possible D gene (5 bases). V gave up 2 bases and J gave up 4 bases, with 12 bases separating them. Germline loops: CDR1 DFQATT, CDR2 SNEGSKA (reference sequence). The CDR3 sequence is 15 residues long. CDR3 DNA sequence: TGCAGTGCTAGACAGTCAGGGTTTTATAATTCACCCCTCCACTTT. Encoded protein: CSARQSGFYNSPLHF.

On this clonotype itself: This may stem from a read error, because a much larger clone lies one nucleotide away. This chain uses TRBV12-3 or TRBV12-4 with TRBJ2-2; TRBD1 agrees at 9 bases. This CDR3 contains 14 residues. The CDR3 nucleotides read TGTGCCGGCAGGACAGGGGCGAACACCGGGGAGCTGTTTTTT. Its translation: CAGRTGANTGELFF.

This chain joins TRBV24-1 and TRBJ2-5, with a weak D call TRBD2 (6 bases). CDR3 length: 19 residues. The germline V and J ends were trimmed by 0 bases and 4 bases, with 23 bases remaining between them. Germline V gene sequence: CDR1 KGHDR, CDR2 SFDVKD. The CDR3 bases are TGTGCCACCAGTGATTTGCGCCCAGGGCGGAGGGGAGGATCAGAGACCCAGTACTTC. Its translation: CATSDLRPGRRGGSETQYF.

This clonotype has a single count. The rearrangement links TRBV30 to TRBJ2-2, with 9 bases matching TRBD1. Germline assignment: CDR1 GTSNPN and CDR2 SVGIG (reference sequence). The CDR3 length is 14 residues. Trimming at V came to 8 bases and at J to 4 bases, leaving 8 bases not matched to a gene. DNA of the CDR3: TGTGCCCTGAAGACAGGGGGAGGCACCGGGGAGCTGTTTTTT. Its protein is CALKTGGGTGELFF.

The rearrangement uses TRBV6-1 and TRBJ2-7, with TRBD2 matching 12 bases. V shed 6 bases and J 6 bases; nucleotides not matched to a gene: 3. This CDR3 has 13 residues. The germline V gene has CDR1 MNHNS and CDR2 SASEGT. CDR3 coding DNA: TGTGCCAGCAGAGCTAGCGGGAGGGCCGAGCAGTACTTC. Its protein product is CASRASGRAEQYF.

This clonotype occurred many times. The CDR3 sequence is CASSPGLAQYEQYF. CDR3 bases: TGTGCCAGCAGTCCGGGACTAGCTCAGTACGAGCAGTACTTC. The chain joins TRBV28 to TRBJ2-7; 9 bases agree with TRBD2. The CDR3 consists of 14 residues. V shed 5 bases and J 4 bases; nucleotides not matched to a gene: 6. The germline CDR1 and CDR2 sequences are MDHEN and SYDVKM.

This clonotype was counted only a few times. The chain links TRBV20-1 to TRBJ2-1; tentatively, D is TRBD2 (5 bases). V gave up 3 bases and J gave up 7 bases, with 16 bases separating them. Germline loops: CDR1 DFQATT, CDR2 SNEGSKA (reference sequence). The CDR3 is 14 amino acids. CDR3 region: CSASGVGGSNEQFF. DNA of the CDR3: TGCAGTGCTAGCGGGGTCGGTGGGTCAAATGAGCAGTTCTTC.

This clonotype has only a few counts. A much larger clonotype is one base distant, so this may be a read error. The CDR3 nucleotides are TGTGCCAGCAGCACCTACTACGAGCAGTACTTC. Its protein is CASSTYYEQYF. The chain uses TRBV7-2 and TRBJ2-7; D not resolved. Trimming stripped 5 bases from V and 3 bases from J, with 5 bases between. Germline loops: CDR1 SGHTA, CDR2 FQGNSA. This CDR3 spans 11 amino acids.

This clonotype was picked up a small number of times. The V and J genes are TRBV23-1 and TRBJ2-1; TRBD2 matches 11 bases. TRBV23-1 belongs to the ORF category, with a function that is uncertain. The CDR3 spans 22 residues. J lost 7 bases, V lost 0 bases, and 23 bases had no gene match. CDR3 amino acids: CASSQSRVASPLAGGSWNEQFF. In DNA form, the CDR3 reads TGCGCCAGCAGTCAATCGAGGGTGGCATCCCCCTTAGCGGGAGGGTCGTGGAATGAGCAGTTCTTC.

Ten or more counts support this clonotype. This sequence joins TRBV5-1 and TRBJ2-7, with D uncertain. The germline V and J ends were trimmed by 0 bases and 0 bases, with 10 bases remaining between them. Germline V gene data show CDR1 as SGHRS and CDR2 as YFSETQ. CDR3 length equals 15 residues. CDR3 in DNA: TGCGCCAGCAGCTTGGGACGTGATATCTCCTACGAGCAGTACTTC. Translating it yields CASSLGRDISYEQYF.

The chain recombines TRBV20-1 with TRBJ2-7; D is unclear. The CDR3 is made up of 13 amino acids. Trimming removed 3 bases at V and 1 base at J, with 10 bases between. In germline, CDR1 is DFQATT, CDR2 SNEGSKA (reference sequence). CDR3 in DNA: TGCAGTGCTAGTAGAGACAAGTCCTACGAGCAGTACTTC. It yields the protein CSASRDKSYEQYF.

The gene calls are TRBV20-1 and TRBJ1-4; D unclear. Germline V CDR1 and CDR2: DFQATT, SNEGSKA (reference sequence). The CDR3 length is 13 residues. The germline V and J ends were trimmed by 4 bases and 11 bases, with 17 bases remaining between them. Here the CDR3 DNA reads TGCAGTGCTATGGGAGCCTCCCGCGCGAAACTGTTTTTT. It encodes CSAMGASRAKLFF.

In its sample, this clonotype was seen a few times. CDR3 loop: CASSYLGHNEQFF. CDR3 nucleotides: TGTGCCAGCAGTTACCTCGGCCACAATGAGCAGTTCTTC. The chain links TRBV6-2 or TRBV6-3 to TRBJ2-1, with D unclear. Germline V gene sequence: CDR1 MNHEY, CDR2 SVGEGT. The CDR3 has 13 residues. With 2 bases removed from V and 5 bases from J, the gap between germline ends came to 7 bases.

The rearrangement links TRBV20-1 to TRBJ1-1; no clear D gene. Trimming stripped 6 bases from V and 0 bases from J, with 11 bases between. CDR1 and CDR2 from the germline V gene are DFQATT and SNEGSKA (reference sequence). The CDR3 totals 13 residues. Here the CDR3 DNA reads TGCAGTGCCCAGCCGAGCTTGAACACTGAAGCTTTCTTT. Protein: CSAQPSLNTEAFF.

This chain joins TRBV5-1 and TRBJ1-2, with 7 bases that match TRBD1. The ends lost 7 bases at V and 2 bases at J; junction bases unmatched: 2. There are 12 residues in the CDR3. Germline CDR1 is SGHRS and CDR2 is YFSETQ. The CDR3 sequence: CASGQENYGYTF. For the CDR3, the DNA is TGCGCCAGCGGACAGGAGAACTATGGCTACACCTTC.

This clonotype was detected only a few times. The genes are TRBV3-1 and TRBJ2-7; the match to TRBD2 covers 13 bases. With V trimmed by 4 bases and J by 7 bases, 7 bases remained unmatched. The CDR3 loop spans 15 amino acids. Germline assignment: CDR1 LGHDT and CDR2 YNNKEL (reference sequence). The CDR3 DNA is TGTGCCAGCAGCCTTCGGACTAGCGGGAGCTCGGAGCAGTACTTC. Amino acid sequence: CASSLRTSGSSEQYF.

In this sample, this clonotype turned up many times. The chain has TRBV5-1 and TRBJ2-7, with a weak D call TRBD2 (6 bases). Trimming removed 4 bases at V and 3 bases at J, with 14 bases between. Germline CDR1 SGHRS, CDR2 YFSETQ. There are 14 residues in the CDR3. The CDR3: CASSLSGGVYEQYF. CDR3 nucleotides: TGCGCCAGCAGCCTGTCCGGCGGGGTCTACGAGCAGTACTTC. The whole variable domain, filled in from reference TRBV5-1 and TRBJ2-7, reads KAGVTQTPRYLIKTRGQQVTLSCSPISGHRSVSWYQQTPGQGLQFLFEYFSETQRNKGNFPGRFSGRQFSNSRSEMNVSTLELGDSALYLCASSLSGGVYEQYFGPGTRLTVT.